This T cell receptor beta chain derives from a study of T cell repertoires in cytomegalovirus infection. Whole-study findings and limits: Based on cumulative public TCR beta family frequency, carriers of CMV plus the relevant HLA were identified.

V shed 5 bases and J 0 bases; nucleotides not matched to a gene: 7. Germline loops: CDR1 LNHDA, CDR2 SQIVND (reference sequence). This CDR3 has 15 amino acids. Note on this clonotype: Its cognate antigen is unknown.

TCRdb redid the calling of the reads with MiXCR, one entry per CDR3 protein. The data contain hundreds of thousands of distinct CDR3 sequences, about 40% of them singletons. J is TRBJ2-7 and V is TRBV19; 7 positions agree with TRBD1. Material: PBMCs. The sequence derives from a human donor in good health (CMV status not recorded). Some clones in this sample may be carry-over from other donors' samples. CDR3 region: CASSDRDSPSYEQYF. The CDR3 DNA reads as TGTGCCAGTAGTGACCGGGACAGTCCCTCCTACGAGCAGTACTTC. The entire variable domain, with the rest obtained from reference TRBV19 and TRBJ2-7, is as follows: DGGITQSPKYLFRKEGQNVTLSCEQNLNHDAMYWYRQDPGQGLRLIYYSQIVNDFQKGDIAEGYSVSREKKESFPLTVTSAQKNPTAFYLCASSDRDSPSYEQYFGPGTRLTVT.